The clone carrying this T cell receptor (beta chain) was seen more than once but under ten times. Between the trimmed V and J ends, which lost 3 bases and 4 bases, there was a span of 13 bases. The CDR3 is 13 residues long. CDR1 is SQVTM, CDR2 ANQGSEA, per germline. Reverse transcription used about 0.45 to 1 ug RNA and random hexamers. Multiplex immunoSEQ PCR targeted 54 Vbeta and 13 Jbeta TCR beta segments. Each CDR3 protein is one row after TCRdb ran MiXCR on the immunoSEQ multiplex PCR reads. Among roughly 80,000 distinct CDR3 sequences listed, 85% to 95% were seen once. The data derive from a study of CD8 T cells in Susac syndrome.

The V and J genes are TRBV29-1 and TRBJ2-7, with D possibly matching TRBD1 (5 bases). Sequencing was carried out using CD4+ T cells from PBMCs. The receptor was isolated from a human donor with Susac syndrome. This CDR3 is CSVEWQGRYEQYF. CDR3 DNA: TGCAGCGTTGAGTGGCAGGGCAGGTACGAGCAGTACTTC.